This passage covers 28 T cell receptor beta chains from one sample sequenced in a study of long-term antiretroviral therapy in people with HIV. Survey-level immunoSEQ v3.0 assays were run. Data came from immunoSEQ multiplex PCR; TCRdb stores just in-frame clones and leaves some out. The sample contains about 28,000 clones, about 80% of which appear only once. Sequenced material: unsorted PBMCs, taken 0.3 years after starting antiretroviral therapy. Every receptor here comes from a man in his forties or fifties with HIV.

The rearrangement links TRBV11-2 to TRBJ2-1; D unclear. Germline assignment: CDR1 SGHAT and CDR2 FQNNGV. CDR3 size: 12 residues. V was trimmed by 5 bases and J by 8 bases, leaving 10 bases between them. The CDR3 here is CASSRSNDEQFF. In nucleotides, the CDR3 is TGTGCCAGCAGCCGGAGCAACGATGAGCAGTTCTTC.

V is TRBV2 and J is TRBJ2-5, with D unclear. Germline V lookup: CDR1 SNHLY, CDR2 FYNNEI. CDR3 length equals 13 residues. V lost 10 bases, J lost 3 bases, and 15 bases lay in between. Here the CDR3 reads CATKRADKETQYF. The CDR3 bases are TGTGCCACCAAACGGGCAGATAAAGAGACCCAGTACTTC.

The chain employs TRBV7-9 and TRBJ1-1; the D is unclear. Trimming took off 6 bases at V and 7 bases at J, with 18 bases between the two ends. CDR1 is SEHNR and CDR2 is FQNEAQ in the germline V gene (reference sequence). There are 14 residues in the CDR3. The CDR3 here is CASSYSTGSSEAFF. CDR3 nucleotides: TGTGCCAGCAGTTATTCGACCGGGTCCAGTGAAGCTTTCTTT.

This chain links TRBV13 with TRBJ2-1; D may be TRBD1 (6 bases). Trimming cost V 1 base and J 3 bases, with 10 bases left between them. This CDR3 spans 15 amino acids. CDR1 PRHDT and CDR2 FYEKMQ come from the germline V gene (reference sequence). CDR3 coding DNA: TGTGCCAGCAGCTTAGACAGGGCGGACTACAATGAGCAGTTCTTC. It specifies CASSLDRADYNEQFF.

This clone was observed a single time. The chain has TRBV10-2 and TRBJ2-1; D perhaps matches TRBD1 (7 bases). This CDR3 is 15 amino acids long. V lost 2 bases and J lost 6, with 14 bases in between. The germline V gene encodes CDR1 WSHSY and CDR2 SAAADI. CDR3 region: CASSERGRGFNEQFF. The CDR3, as DNA: TGCGCCAGCAGTGAGAGGGGGCGGGGATTCAATGAGCAGTTCTTC.

The chain has TRBV19 and TRBJ2-3; perhaps TRBD2 as D (5 bases). The CDR3 extends over 13 amino acids. V lost 7 bases and J 3 bases, leaving 11 bases between the germline ends. Germline V lookup: CDR1 LNHDA, CDR2 SQIVND (reference sequence). CDR3 protein: CASNLAPTDTQYF. CDR3 bases: TGTGCCAGTAACTTAGCGCCGACAGATACGCAGTATTTT.

The chain joins TRBV30 to TRBJ2-1; D is possibly TRBD1 or TRBD2 (6 bases each). CDR1 and CDR2 from the germline V gene are GTSNPN and SVGIG (reference sequence). Trimming cost V 2 bases and J 7 bases, with 15 bases left between them. This CDR3 is built from 14 residues. The CDR3 coding sequence is TGTGCCTGGAGTAGGGCTCGGGGGACAAATGAGCAGTTCTTC. This translates into CAWSRARGTNEQFF. Based on the CDR3 plus reference TRBV30 and TRBJ2-1, the full variable domain is SQTIHQWPATLVQPVGSPLSLECTVEGTSNPNLYWYRQAAGRGLQLLFYSVGIGQISSEVPQNLSASRPQDRQFILSSKKLLLSDSGFYLCAWSRARGTNEQFFGPGTRLTVL.

This clone was observed once. The genes are TRBV28 and TRBJ1-2, with a possible D match to TRBD1 (6 bases). CDR3 length: 16 residues. Germline-derived CDR1 and CDR2 are MDHEN and SYDVKM. The V and J ends lost 5 bases and 5 bases respectively, with 21 bases between them. The CDR3: CASSRLTDRLGYGYTF. The CDR3 DNA sequence: TGTGCCAGCAGTCGTCTCACCGACAGGTTGGGATATGGCTACACCTTC.

The rearrangement uses TRBV11-2 and TRBJ2-4; 7 bases are shared with TRBD2. The germline CDR1 and CDR2 sequences are SGHAT and FQNNGV. V was pared by 6 bases and J by 8 bases, with 7 bases of the junction left unmatched. The CDR3 runs 13 residues. The CDR3 is CASRQAGKDIQYF. For the CDR3, the DNA is TGTGCCAGCAGGCAAGCGGGGAAGGACATTCAGTACTTC.

Notes on this clone: At the DNA level, this CDR3 is encoded by other sequences in the same sample as well. The chain employs TRBV19 and TRBJ1-2; 9 bases match TRBD1. J lost 8 bases, V lost 5 bases, and 9 bases had no gene match. The CDR3 has 14 amino acids. The germline gives CDR1 LNHDA, CDR2 SQIVND (reference sequence). The CDR3: CASSEQGAYSGYTF. The CDR3 DNA reads TGTGCCAGTAGTGAACAGGGGGCATACAGCGGCTACACCTTC. Full variable domain (remainder filled in from reference TRBV19 and TRBJ1-2): DGGITQSPKYLFRKEGQNVTLSCEQNLNHDAMYWYRQDPGQGLRLIYYSQIVNDFQKGDIAEGYSVSREKKESFPLTVTSAQKNPTAFYLCASSEQGAYSGYTFGSGTRLTVV.

V is TRBV5-6 and J is TRBJ1-5, with TRBD1 matching over 7 bases. The V gene's germline CDR1 is SGHDT and CDR2 YYEEEE. The CDR3 length is 16 residues. V lost 4 bases and J lost 1; bases outside the gene matches: 8. In DNA form, the CDR3 reads TGTGCCAGCAGCGCCTGGACAGGTCTAAGCAATCAGCCCCAGCATTTT. Translation gives CASSAWTGLSNQPQHF.

The chain combines TRBV28 with TRBJ2-7; TRBD2 matches 7 bases. Trimming cost V 3 bases and J 7 bases; bases outside gene matches: 12. Germline CDR1 reads MDHEN; CDR2 reads SYDVKM. The length of the CDR3 is 15 residues. CDR3 sequence reads: CASSLAGGGSREQYF. CDR3 DNA: TGTGCCAGCAGTTTGGCTGGCGGGGGTTCGAGGGAGCAGTACTTC.

This chain connects TRBV27 to TRBJ1-1, with 7 bases matching TRBD1. The junction had 13 bases not matched to a gene; V was cut back by 4 bases and J by 5 bases. CDR3 length: 16 residues. CDR1 MNHEY and CDR2 SMNVEV come from the germline V gene (reference sequence). The CDR3 reads CASSSASTGVGTEAFF. The DNA for the CDR3 is TGTGCCAGCAGTTCAGCCTCAACAGGGGTGGGGACTGAAGCTTTCTTT.

The chain joins TRBV7-9 to TRBJ2-7; D unclear. Germline CDR1 is SEHNR and CDR2 is FQNEAQ (reference sequence). This CDR3 spans 12 amino acids. V lost 5 bases and J 4 bases, leaving 9 bases between the germline ends. CDR3 in DNA: TGTGCCAGCAGCCCGATGGGTTACGAGCAGTACTTC. This sequence encodes CASSPMGYEQYF.

V usage is TRBV11-2 and J usage is TRBJ1-1; D gene ambiguous. The length of the CDR3 is 14 residues. Germline V lookup: CDR1 SGHAT, CDR2 FQNNGV. V lost 5 bases and J lost 1, with 11 bases in between. The CDR3 region has the DNA TGTGCCAGCAGCCCGACGTCAGGGAACACTGAAGCTTTCTTT. It encodes CASSPTSGNTEAFF. Full variable domain (outside the CDR3, taken from reference TRBV11-2 and TRBJ1-1): EAGVAQSPRYKIIEKRQSVAFWCNPISGHATLYWYQQILGQGPKLLIQFQNNGVVDDSQLPKDRFSAERLKGVDSTLKIQPAKLEDSAVYLCASSPTSGNTEAFFGQGTRLTVV.

This clone has just one count. The V and J genes are TRBV9 and TRBJ2-7; 10 bases fit TRBD1. Germline V lookup: CDR1 SGDLS, CDR2 YYNGEE. CDR3 length: 16 residues. With V trimmed by 3 bases and J by 4 bases, 10 bases remained unmatched. The CDR3 bases are TGTGCCAGCAGCGGGGGACAGGGGAGTAGTACTTACGAGCAGTACTTC. This gives the protein CASSGGQGSSTYEQYF. The full variable domain, in which reference TRBV9 and TRBJ2-7 provide the parts outside the CDR3, is DSGVTQTPKHLITATGQRVTLRCSPRSGDLSVYWYQQSLDQGLQFLIQYYNGEERAKGNILERFSAQQFPDLHSELNLSSLELGDSALYFCASSGGQGSSTYEQYFGPGTRLTVT.

The chain has TRBV5-6 and TRBJ1-1; weak D call: TRBD1 (6 bases). The V gene's germline CDR1 is SGHDT and CDR2 YYEEEE. V was trimmed by 3 bases and J by 4 bases, leaving 13 bases between them. The CDR3 extends over 14 amino acids. In DNA, the CDR3 is TGTGCCAGCAGCTACCCCAGGGGCTCCACTGAAGCTTTCTTT. Protein: CASSYPRGSTEAFF.

The J gene is TRBJ1-1, the V gene TRBV18; the D gene is possibly TRBD1 (5 bases). The CDR3 covers 14 residues. Trimming left V 5 bases short and J 1 base short, with 11 bases between. Per the germline V gene, CDR1 is KGHSH and CDR2 is LQKENI. This chain's CDR3 is CASSGSQGNTEAFF. Written as DNA, the CDR3 is TGTGCCAGCTCAGGCTCTCAGGGGAACACTGAAGCTTTCTTT.

This chain joins TRBV30 and TRBJ2-2; D might be TRBD1 (6 bases). V shed 7 bases and J shed 5 bases, with 11 bases lying between them. Germline CDR1 is GTSNPN and CDR2 is SVGIG (reference sequence). The CDR3 totals 12 residues. CDR3 DNA: TGTGCCTTCAGGGGTTTAACCGGGGAGCTGTTTTTT. Translation: CAFRGLTGELFF.

CDR3 region: CASGLVLGPNNEQFF. CDR3 DNA: TGTGCTAGTGGTTTGGTACTAGGTCCAAACAATGAGCAGTTCTTC. J is TRBJ2-1 and V is TRBV12-5, with a possible D match to TRBD2 (5 bases). V shed 0 bases and J shed 5 bases, with 11 bases lying between them. The germline CDR1 and CDR2 sequences are LGHNT and FRNRAP. The CDR3 is 15 amino acids.

The chain has TRBV5-1 and TRBJ2-5; TRBD1 agrees at 11 bases. Germline values: CDR1 SGHRS, CDR2 YFSETQ. There are 16 residues in the CDR3. With 1 base clipped from V and 4 bases from J, the junction kept 6 bases outside the gene matches. The DNA of the CDR3 is TGCGCCAGCAGCTTGCTTGTAGGGACAGGGGGAGAGACCCAGTACTTC. As protein: CASSLLVGTGGETQYF.

CDR3 sequence: CARGDLLTYEQYF. The CDR3 nucleotides read TGTGCCAGGGGGGATCTACTTACCTACGAGCAGTACTTC. This chain uses TRBV19 with TRBJ2-7; D is possibly TRBD1 or TRBD2 (5 bases each). V was shortened by 9 bases and J by 2 bases, with 14 bases between the two germline ends. The CDR3 has 13 residues. Germline assignment: CDR1 LNHDA and CDR2 SQIVND (reference sequence).

This rearrangement joins TRBV11-3 to TRBJ2-2, with 13 bases identical to TRBD2. Losses at the gene ends were 5 bases for V and 5 bases for J; bases not matched to a gene: 2. Germline CDR1 is SGHNT and CDR2 is YENEEA. The CDR3 sequence is 15 residues long. The CDR3 DNA sequence: TGTGCCAGCAGCCCGGGACTAGCGGGAACCGGGGAGCTGTTTTTT. Protein: CASSPGLAGTGELFF.

The chain joins TRBV13 to TRBJ2-1; a weak D match, TRBD2 (6 bases). CDR1 is PRHDT, CDR2 FYEKMQ, per germline (reference sequence). The CDR3 totals 15 residues. Trimming removed 8 bases from V and 2 bases from J, with 16 bases in between. The CDR3 region has the DNA TGTGCCAGCCGCGTGACAGCGGGCCCCTACAATGAGCAGTTCTTC. Translation: CASRVTAGPYNEQFF.

V gene TRBV6-1 combines with J gene TRBJ2-2, with D maybe TRBD2 (6 bases). The CDR3 runs to 15 residues. Germline CDR1 reads MNHNS; CDR2 reads SASEGT. V was trimmed by 3 bases and J by 3 bases, leaving 11 bases between them. CDR3 protein: CASSDRGTYTGELFF. DNA for the CDR3: TGTGCCAGCAGTGATCGGGGGACGTACACCGGGGAGCTGTTTTTT.

The chain recombines TRBV18 with TRBJ2-4; a possible D gene is TRBD2 (5 bases). The CDR3 totals 14 residues. Germline CDR1 KGHSH, CDR2 LQKENI. The V end was cut by 5 bases, the J end by 0 bases, with 8 bases between. CDR3 loop: CASSSGLAKNIQYF. CDR3 nucleotide sequence: TGTGCCAGCTCATCTGGACTAGCCAAAAACATTCAGTACTTC.

This chain links TRBV4-3 with TRBJ2-1, with 8 positions matching TRBD1. Losses at the gene ends were 2 bases for V and 10 bases for J; bases not matched to a gene: 25. The CDR3 is 20 amino acids. Germline V gene data show CDR1 as LGHNA and CDR2 as YSLEER. CDR3 region: CASSQSLDRVGGGGLSEQFF. CDR3 DNA sequence: TGCGCCAGCAGCCAATCCCTGGACAGGGTTGGCGGTGGGGGTCTTTCCGAGCAGTTCTTC.

The chain links TRBV14 to TRBJ1-1; D perhaps matches TRBD1 (6 bases). Germline CDR1 reads SGHDN; CDR2 reads FVKESK. The V gene lost 0 bases and the J gene lost 4 bases, with 12 bases spanning the gap. The CDR3 is made up of 15 amino acids. CDR3 in DNA: TGTGCCAGCAGCCAAGATGGGGGACACCTCACTGAAGCTTTCTTT. Translating gives CASSQDGGHLTEAFF.